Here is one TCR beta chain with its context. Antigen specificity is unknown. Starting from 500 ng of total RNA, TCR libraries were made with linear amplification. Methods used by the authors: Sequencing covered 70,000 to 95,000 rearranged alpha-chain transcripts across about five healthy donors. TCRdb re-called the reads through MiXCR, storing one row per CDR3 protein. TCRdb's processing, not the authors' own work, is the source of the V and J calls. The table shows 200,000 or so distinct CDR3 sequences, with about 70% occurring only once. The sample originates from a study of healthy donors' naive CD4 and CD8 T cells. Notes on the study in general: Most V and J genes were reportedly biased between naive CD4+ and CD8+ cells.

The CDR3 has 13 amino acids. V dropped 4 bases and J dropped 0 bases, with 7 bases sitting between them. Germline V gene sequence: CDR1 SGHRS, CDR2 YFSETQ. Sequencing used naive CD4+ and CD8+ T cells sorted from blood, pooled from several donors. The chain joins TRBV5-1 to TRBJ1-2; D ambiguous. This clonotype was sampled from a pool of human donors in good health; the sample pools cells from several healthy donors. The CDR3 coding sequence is TGCGCCAGCAGCCCGACATCTAACTATGGCTACACCTTC. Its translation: CASSPTSNYGYTF.